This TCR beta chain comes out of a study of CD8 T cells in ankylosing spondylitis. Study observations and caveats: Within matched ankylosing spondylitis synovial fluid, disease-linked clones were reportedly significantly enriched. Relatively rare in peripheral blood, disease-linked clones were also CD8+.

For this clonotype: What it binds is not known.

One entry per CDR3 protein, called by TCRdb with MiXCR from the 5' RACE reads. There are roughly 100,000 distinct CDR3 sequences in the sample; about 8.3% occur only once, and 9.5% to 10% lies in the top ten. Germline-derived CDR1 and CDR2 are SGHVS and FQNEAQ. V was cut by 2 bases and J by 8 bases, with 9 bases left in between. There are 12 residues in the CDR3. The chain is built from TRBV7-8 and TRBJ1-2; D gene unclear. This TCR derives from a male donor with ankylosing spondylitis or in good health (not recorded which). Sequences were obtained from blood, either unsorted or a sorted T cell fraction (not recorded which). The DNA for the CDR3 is TGTGCCAGCAGCTTACAATGGGAAGGCTACACCTTC. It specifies CASSLQWEGYTF.